This entry lists 10 T cell receptor beta chains sequenced from one sample in a study of T cell changes during pregnancy in multiple sclerosis (dated by TCRdb to the late 2010s). Libraries were constructed by the immunoSEQ multiplex PCR assay. TCRdb mirrors the immuneACCESS table, restricted to in-frame sequences. Some clones are absent from its copies; in checked studies, under half trace to an unresolved V gene, and the reason for the others is unknown. This sample holds 30,000 or so clones; roughly 90% were observed only once. The top ten hold 5.1% of the sample. Sequencing used CD8+ T cells from peripheral blood mononuclear cells, obtained in the first trimester of pregnancy. These receptor sequences come from a female donor with multiple sclerosis, enrolled in a pregnancy study.

The chain combines TRBV28 with TRBJ1-2, with TRBD1 as a possible D gene (6 bases). The CDR3 contains 14 residues. The V and J ends lost 7 bases and 5 bases respectively, with 17 bases between them. The germline V gene has CDR1 MDHEN and CDR2 SYDVKM. The CDR3 nucleotides read TGTGCCAGCAACCAATGGGGGGGCGGGTATGGCTACACCTTC. This encodes CASNQWGGGYGYTF.

The J gene is TRBJ2-7, the V gene TRBV28, with 9 bases lining up with TRBD2. The length of the CDR3 is 18 residues. The germline CDR1 and CDR2 sequences are MDHEN and SYDVKM. Germline trimming cut 5 bases from V and 2 bases from J; bases unmatched to any gene: 16. CDR3 in amino acids: CASSPPALAGPLAYEQYF. The CDR3, as DNA: TGTGCCAGCAGTCCCCCCGCCCTAGCGGGGCCACTTGCCTACGAGCAGTACTTC.

This chain connects TRBV27 to TRBJ2-1; 10 nucleotides align to TRBD2. The CDR3 spans 17 residues. Trimming removed 3 bases from V and 4 bases from J; junction bases left unmatched: 9. Germline CDR1 MNHEY, CDR2 SMNVEV (reference sequence). The CDR3 region has the DNA TGTGCCAGCAGTTTCCAGCGGGAGGGGGGCCTATACAATGAGCAGTTCTTC. Encoded protein: CASSFQREGGLYNEQFF.

This chain links TRBV7-9 with TRBJ2-1, with 13 bases aligning to TRBD2. Germline V CDR1 and CDR2: SEHNR, FQNEAQ (reference sequence). V trimming: 5 bases; J trimming: 8 bases; junction bases outside the gene matches: 6. This CDR3 contains 15 residues. For the CDR3, the DNA is TGTGCCAGCAGCCGGACTAGCGGGAGCGGAGATGAGCAGTTCTTC. This encodes CASSRTSGSGDEQFF.

V and J are TRBV19 and TRBJ1-1; tentative D call: TRBD1 (6 bases). V was clipped by 5 bases and J by 5 bases, with 18 bases between them. CDR3 length: 15 amino acids. The germline CDR1 and CDR2 sequences are LNHDA and SQIVND (reference sequence). The CDR3 here is CASSFTQWGHTEAFF. The CDR3 coding sequence is TGTGCCAGTAGTTTTACGCAGTGGGGGCATACTGAAGCTTTCTTT.

The V and J genes are TRBV4-2 and TRBJ2-7, with 8 bases lining up with TRBD2. The V and J ends lost 5 bases and 6 bases, in that order; junction bases with no gene match: 9. The CDR3 is 14 amino acids. The germline V gene has CDR1 LGHNA and CDR2 YNFKEQ. The CDR3 DNA is TGTGCCAGCAGCTATGAGCGGGAGACCGCCGAGCAGTACTTC. As protein: CASSYERETAEQYF.

This chain uses TRBV6-4 with TRBJ2-7, with TRBD2 as a possible D gene (5 bases). The CDR3 contains 13 residues. Trimming pared 7 bases from V and 3 bases from J, leaving 13 bases between. Germline V lookup: CDR1 MRHNA, CDR2 SNTAGT. The CDR3 region has the DNA TGTGCCAGCAACGTGGACGGGGTCTACGAGCAGTACTTC. Translated: CASNVDGVYEQYF.

Regarding this clone: This sample also contains other DNA sequences that code for the same CDR3. The V and J genes are TRBV6-1 and TRBJ2-1, with TRBD2 matching 12 bases. Germline loops: CDR1 MNHNS, CDR2 SASEGT. There are 15 residues in the CDR3. Trimming cost V 3 bases and J 4 bases; bases outside gene matches: 1. The CDR3 here is CASSDGTSGYNEQFF. In DNA form, the CDR3 reads TGTGCCAGCAGTGATGGGACTAGCGGGTACAATGAGCAGTTCTTC.

V usage is TRBV11-2 and J usage is TRBJ1-2; the match to TRBD1 covers 7 bases. Germline CDR1 is SGHAT and CDR2 is FQNNGV. This CDR3 contains 14 residues. Losses at the gene ends were 3 bases for V and 6 bases for J; bases not matched to a gene: 7. The DNA of the CDR3 is TGTGCCAGCAGCTTGCCGGACAGGACAAATGGCTACACCTTC. Translation: CASSLPDRTNGYTF.

J is TRBJ2-1 and V is TRBV6-5, with a weak D call TRBD1 (6 bases). CDR1 and CDR2 (germline): MNHEY, SVGAGI. This CDR3 is 14 amino acids long. Trimming pared 4 bases from V and 7 bases from J, leaving 14 bases between. The CDR3 nucleotides are TGTGCCAGCAGTTCCCTGAACAGGGTTAATGAGCAGTTCTTC. This gives the protein CASSSLNRVNEQFF.